This entry is about one T cell receptor beta chain. Genes here carry mouse names. Read data end 1 residue before the CDR3 end; the end is taken from the germline J gene. These data come from a study of tissue T cells after allogeneic stem cell transplantation. Here immunoSEQ multiplex PCR was the method, and the copy in TCRdb shows in-frame clones only, minus some. The repertoire has tens of thousands of clones, roughly two thirds of them found once; the top ten carry 0.41%. J lost 4 bases, V lost 0 bases, and 5 bases had no gene match. This CDR3 region has 16 residues. CDR1 and CDR2 from the germline V gene are NSQYPW and LRSPGD (reference sequence).

V usage is TRBV1 and J usage is TRBJ1-1; 10 bases fit TRBD1. The source material was blood. The TCR sequence derives from a female BALB/c mouse in good health. For this strain, the MHC haplotype corresponds to H2-d. The CDR3 region is CTCSADQTGGGTEVFF. CDR3 bases read: TGCACCTGCAGTGCAGATCAGACAGGGGGCGGCACAGAAGTCTTC.